The next 27 T cell receptor beta chains were all read from a single sample in a study of siplizumab effects on memory and regulatory T cells (dated by TCRdb to between 2018 and 2020). The library came from the immunoSEQ multiplex PCR assay. TCRdb stores this immuneACCESS table with in-frame sequences only. Part of the clones is absent; in the studies checked, under half of the shortfall reflects unresolved V genes, and no reason is known for the rest. This sample holds 110,000 or so clones; just over 90% were observed only once. Together, the top ten hold roughly 0.17% of the sample. The sample comprised non-Treg CD4+ T cells sorted from blood. In the paper's terms, the cell subset or site label means: FACS-sorted unstimulated CD4+ non-regulatory T cells. Receptor source: a human donor in good health.

The gene calls are TRBV7-2 and TRBJ1-3; possibly TRBD1 for D (5 bases). V lost 5 bases to trimming and J lost 6 bases, with 11 bases between them. Germline V gene sequence: CDR1 SGHTA, CDR2 FQGNSA. The CDR3 is 13 amino acids. CDR3: CASSQGTINTIYF. The CDR3 DNA reads as TGTGCCAGCAGCCAAGGGACGATAAACACCATATATTTT.

This chain links TRBV10-3 with TRBJ1-4; D is unresolved. CDR1 and CDR2 from the germline V gene are ENHRY and SYGVKD. This CDR3 has 13 residues. V lost 5 bases, J lost 0 bases, and 4 bases lay in between. CDR3: CAISTATNEKLFF. For the CDR3, the DNA is TGTGCCATCAGTACAGCAACTAATGAAAAACTGTTTTTT.

The chain has TRBV2 and TRBJ2-3; either TRBD1 or TRBD2 may supply D (5 bases each). V was trimmed by 6 bases and J by 5 bases, leaving 9 bases between them. The CDR3 sequence is 12 residues long. Germline-derived CDR1 and CDR2 are SNHLY and FYNNEI. The CDR3 nucleotides are TGTGCCAGCAGGGGACCGGGAGATACGCAGTATTTT. Translation: CASRGPGDTQYF.

This clone was counted once. The V call is TRBV6-1, the J call TRBJ2-7; 10 bases match TRBD1. The germline CDR1 and CDR2 sequences are MNHNS and SASEGT. V lost 7 bases and J lost 5; bases outside the gene matches: 11. The CDR3 runs 15 residues. CDR3 region: CASTPGTGVFHEQYF. The CDR3 coding sequence is TGTGCCAGCACGCCGGGGACAGGGGTTTTCCACGAGCAGTACTTC.

V usage is TRBV6-1 and J usage is TRBJ2-4; no reliable D call. The CDR3 is 16 amino acids. Germline V gene sequence: CDR1 MNHNS, CDR2 SASEGT. With 3 bases removed from V and 2 bases from J, the gap between germline ends came to 14 bases. The CDR3 loop reads CASSDVGRQPKNIQYF. The CDR3 DNA is TGTGCCAGCAGTGATGTCGGCCGCCAACCCAAAAACATTCAGTACTTC.

This clone was seen just once. This chain joins TRBV27 and TRBJ1-5; TRBD1 matches 7 bases. Germline CDR1 MNHEY, CDR2 SMNVEV (reference sequence). This CDR3 has 15 amino acids. V dropped 1 base and J dropped 7; count of bases not matched to a gene: 7. CDR3 sequence reads: CASSLYQGVGQPQHF. CDR3 sequence (DNA): TGTGCCAGCAGTTTATATCAGGGGGTAGGCCAGCCCCAGCATTTT.

The J gene is TRBJ1-1, the V gene TRBV29-1; D is unresolved. Germline V gene data show CDR1 as SQVTM and CDR2 as ANQGSEA. The CDR3 consists of 13 residues. Trimming took 4 bases from V and 6 from J, leaving 15 bases between them. The CDR3 here is CSVGRAEVPEAFF. The CDR3 DNA reads as TGCAGCGTTGGAAGGGCGGAAGTCCCTGAAGCTTTCTTT. Looking up the rest from reference TRBV29-1 and TRBJ1-1 gives the full variable domain: SAVISQKPSRDICQRGTSLTIQCQVDSQVTMMFWYRQQPGQSLTLIATANQGSEATYESGFVIDKFPISRPNLTFSTLTVSNMSPEDSSIYLCSVGRAEVPEAFFGQGTRLTVV.

The chain carries TRBV6-6 and TRBJ1-1, with TRBD1 matching over 9 bases. This CDR3 spans 15 amino acids. Per the germline V gene, CDR1 is MNHNY and CDR2 is SVGAGI (reference sequence). V trimming: 2 bases; J trimming: 2 bases; junction bases outside the gene matches: 3. Here the CDR3 reads CASSYPGQGNTEAFF. The CDR3 nucleotides are TGTGCCAGCAGTTACCCGGGACAGGGAAACACTGAAGCTTTCTTT.

The chain recombines TRBV2 with TRBJ2-7; D is ambiguous. The CDR3 runs to 12 residues. Germline lookup yields CDR1 SNHLY and CDR2 FYNNEI. Trimming took 11 bases from V and 2 from J, leaving 13 bases between them. The CDR3 DNA is TGTGCCTTCGCACTCCAAACCTACGAGCAGTACTTC. Encoded protein: CAFALQTYEQYF.

The rearrangement joins TRBV4-3 to TRBJ1-5; 8 bases are a match to TRBD1. After removal of 0 bases from V and 11 bases from J, the junction contained 12 bases not matched to a gene. This CDR3 is 16 amino acids long. Germline CDR1 reads LGHNA; CDR2 reads YSLEER. CDR3 in DNA: TGCGCCAGCAGCCAAGATATGCAGGGGGCCCCCGGGGCCCAGCATTTT. Protein: CASSQDMQGAPGAQHF.

V gene TRBV28 combines with J gene TRBJ1-5, with D maybe TRBD1 (5 bases). CDR3 size: 14 residues. CDR1 is MDHEN, CDR2 SYDVKM, per germline. The V gene lost 2 bases and the J gene lost 2 bases, with 7 bases spanning the gap. This CDR3 is CASSLGRGNQPQHF. CDR3 DNA: TGTGCCAGCAGTTTAGGCAGGGGCAATCAGCCCCAGCATTTT.

The rearrangement links TRBV18 to TRBJ2-5; D unclear. V was trimmed by 5 bases and J by 3 bases, leaving 4 bases between them. This CDR3 region has 11 residues. CDR1 is KGHSH, CDR2 LQKENI, per germline. In nucleotides, the CDR3 is TGTGCCAGCTCAAGAAAAGAGACCCAGTACTTC. It yields the protein CASSRKETQYF.

The genes are TRBV7-2 and TRBJ1-1; D possibly corresponds to TRBD1 (5 bases). The CDR3 spans 13 residues. V was shortened by 6 bases and J by 4 bases, with 12 bases between the two germline ends. Germline V gene lookup returns CDR1 SGHTA and CDR2 FQGNSA. This CDR3 reads CASSLREFTEAFF. DNA for the CDR3: TGTGCCAGCAGTCTCAGGGAGTTCACTGAAGCTTTCTTT.

This chain uses TRBV7-2 with TRBJ1-3; no definite D call. This CDR3 has 17 residues. Germline V gene data show CDR1 as SGHTA and CDR2 as FQGNSA. Deletions cut 1 base from V and 0 bases from J, with 13 bases between. The DNA of the CDR3 is TGTGCCAGCAGCTTAGGCTTGTCGGGAAGCTCTGGAAACACCATATATTTT. Residues: CASSLGLSGSSGNTIYF.

The rearrangement links TRBV6-6 to TRBJ1-1, with a possible D match to TRBD1 (5 bases). V dropped 6 bases and J dropped 1 base, with 9 bases sitting between them. Germline CDR1 and CDR2: MNHNY and SVGAGI (reference sequence). This CDR3 has 13 amino acids. The CDR3 coding sequence is TGTGCCAGCAGCTCAGGGACGAACACTGAAGCTTTCTTT. Translating gives CASSSGTNTEAFF.

The gene calls are TRBV7-8 and TRBJ2-2, with D unclear. Germline V gives CDR1 SGHVS, CDR2 FQNEAQ. The CDR3 contains 14 residues. Deletions cut 5 bases from V and 1 base from J, with 8 bases between. The CDR3 DNA is TGTGCCAGCAGCCTCAGAGTGAACACCGGGGAGCTGTTTTTT. This encodes CASSLRVNTGELFF.

V usage is TRBV15 and J usage is TRBJ1-2; 7 bases agree with TRBD1. Germline V gives CDR1 LNHNV, CDR2 YYDKDF (reference sequence). Germline trimming cut 4 bases from V and 4 bases from J; bases unmatched to any gene: 15. This CDR3 region has 17 residues. CDR3 residues: CATSTDWSLQGIYGYTF. CDR3 DNA: TGTGCCACCAGCACTGATTGGTCTCTACAGGGGATCTATGGCTACACCTTC.

The chain uses TRBV11-2 and TRBJ2-2, with 9 positions matching TRBD2. V lost 5 bases to trimming and J lost 5 bases; unmatched junction nucleotides: 15. The germline V gene encodes CDR1 SGHAT and CDR2 FQNNGV. The CDR3 is made up of 18 amino acids. CDR3 residues: CASSLSGEAGGVTGELFF. The CDR3 bases are TGTGCCAGCAGCCTCAGTGGCGAAGCGGGGGGCGTAACCGGGGAGCTGTTTTTT.

The rearrangement joins TRBV10-3 to TRBJ2-5; 11 bases match TRBD2. V was pared by 10 bases and J by 11 bases, with 12 bases of the junction left unmatched. The CDR3 sequence is 13 residues long. CDR1 is ENHRY and CDR2 is SYGVKD in the germline V gene. Written as DNA, the CDR3 is TGTGCCAGTAGCGGGGGGGCCCCTGAGGAGCAGTACTTC. Translating it yields CASSGGAPEEQYF.

The V and J genes are TRBV15 and TRBJ1-1, with D uncertain. Germline V gene lookup returns CDR1 LNHNV and CDR2 YYDKDF (reference sequence). This CDR3 has 13 residues. The V gene lost 3 bases and the J gene lost 0 bases, with 5 bases spanning the gap. CDR3 in amino acids: CATSRSVNTEAFF. CDR3 coding DNA: TGTGCCACCAGCAGGTCGGTGAACACTGAAGCTTTCTTT. Filled out from reference TRBV15 and TRBJ1-1, the complete variable domain reads DAMVIQNPRYQVTQFGKPVTLSCSQTLNHNVMYWYQQKSSQAPKLLFHYYDKDFNNEADTPDNFQSRRPNTSFCFLDIRSPGLGDTAMYLCATSRSVNTEAFFGQGTRLTVV.

This chain uses TRBV9 with TRBJ2-3; 14 bases line up with TRBD2. The trim removed 3 bases at V and 0 bases at J, leaving 12 bases unmatched. The CDR3 has 20 residues. Germline CDR1 and CDR2: SGDLS and YYNGEE. This CDR3 reads CASSANRQGLAGVSTDTQYF. CDR3 in DNA: TGTGCCAGCAGCGCCAACCGACAGGGACTAGCGGGGGTGAGCACAGATACGCAGTATTTT.

The gene calls are TRBV7-9 and TRBJ1-4; TRBD1 agrees at 7 bases. Germline trimming cut 4 bases from V and 4 bases from J; bases unmatched to any gene: 3. Germline CDR1 reads SEHNR; CDR2 reads FQNEAQ (reference sequence). This CDR3 is 14 amino acids long. The CDR3 sequence is CASSWGDSNEKLFF. Here the CDR3 DNA reads TGTGCCAGCAGCTGGGGGGACAGTAATGAAAAACTGTTTTTT.

The chain carries TRBV11-2 and TRBJ2-5, with 15 bases fitting TRBD2. The CDR3 loop spans 15 amino acids. J lost 5 bases, V lost 5 bases, and 3 bases had no gene match. Germline V gene sequence: CDR1 SGHAT, CDR2 FQNNGV. The CDR3 sequence is CASSRTSGGAETQYF. Here the CDR3 DNA reads TGTGCCAGCAGCCGGACTAGCGGGGGGGCGGAGACCCAGTACTTC.

V and J are TRBV15 and TRBJ1-3; the D is unclear. The CDR3 length is 15 residues. Trimming removed 0 bases from V and 3 bases from J, with 9 bases in between. CDR1 is LNHNV and CDR2 is YYDKDF in the germline V gene (reference sequence). In DNA form, the CDR3 reads TGTGCCACCAGCAGAGAACCGGGAGTTGGAAACACCATATATTTT. Protein: CATSREPGVGNTIYF.

About this clone: Different DNA sequences within this sample yield the same CDR3. The chain combines TRBV7-2 with TRBJ2-5, with TRBD2 matching 13 bases. The V and J ends lost 1 base and 2 bases, in that order; junction bases with no gene match: 1. This CDR3 is built from 16 residues. Germline V gene lookup returns CDR1 SGHTA and CDR2 FQGNSA. CDR3 sequence (DNA): TGTGCCAGCAGCTTAGGGACTAGCGGGGGTCAAGAGACCCAGTACTTC. It codes for CASSLGTSGGQETQYF.

In nucleotides, the CDR3 is TGTGCCAGCAGCCCTCGCGCAGGGGTTGAGACCCAGTACTTC. Encoded protein: CASSPRAGVETQYF. V gene TRBV7-9 combines with J gene TRBJ2-5; D is possibly TRBD1 (6 bases). The V end was cut by 5 bases, the J end by 5 bases, with 15 bases between. Germline CDR1 reads SEHNR; CDR2 reads FQNEAQ (reference sequence). This CDR3 is 14 amino acids long. The full variable domain, its missing parts supplied by reference TRBV7-9 and TRBJ2-5, is DTGVSQNPRHKITKRGQNVTFRCDPISEHNRLYWYRQTLGQGPEFLTYFQNEAQLEKSRLLSDRFSAERPKGSFSTLEIQRTEQGDSAMYLCASSPRAGVETQYFGPGTRLLVL.

The V and J genes are TRBV7-2 and TRBJ2-1; D unclear. The CDR3 is 12 amino acids. Germline CDR1 reads SGHTA; CDR2 reads FQGNSA. V was shortened by 5 bases and J by 7 bases, with 9 bases between the two germline ends. CDR3 protein: CASSPRSNEQFF. The CDR3 nucleotides read TGTGCCAGCAGCCCTAGATCGAATGAGCAGTTCTTC.